Below are 9 T cell receptor beta chains sequenced from a single sample in a study of cytomegalovirus exposure and HLA in healthy donors (TCRdb year 2017). Receptor libraries were prepared by the immunoSEQ multiplex PCR assay. TCRdb limited this immuneACCESS table to in-frame rearrangements with V and J called. A share of clones is missing; checked studies link under half to unresolved V genes, and the rest is unexplained. This sample is represented by about 150,000 clones; about 89% of them were singletons. Clones ranked in the top ten supply 3.3% of the sample. The material sequenced was PBMCs. The receptors stem from a woman aged 18-29 years in good health and CMV-seropositive.

The V call is TRBV5-1, the J call TRBJ2-2; D is unclear. Looked up from germline, CDR1 is SGHRS and CDR2 is YFSETQ. The CDR3 runs to 14 residues. Trimming stripped 0 bases from V and 6 bases from J, with 9 bases between. The CDR3 here is CASSLAIEAGELFF. CDR3 nucleotide sequence: TGCGCCAGCAGCTTGGCGATCGAGGCCGGGGAGCTGTTTTTT.

The chain combines TRBV19 with TRBJ1-1, with 7 bases that match TRBD1. This CDR3 is 13 amino acids long. The V and J ends lost 5 bases and 4 bases, in that order; junction bases with no gene match: 4. From germline, CDR1 is LNHDA and CDR2 SQIVND (reference sequence). CDR3 DNA sequence: TGTGCCAGTAGTCTGAACAGGGGCACTGAAGCTTTCTTT. It encodes CASSLNRGTEAFF.

This sequence joins TRBV7-6 and TRBJ2-7; TRBD1 is a possible D gene (5 bases). The CDR3 loop spans 15 amino acids. CDR1 SGHVS and CDR2 FNYEAQ come from the germline V gene. The V gene lost 0 bases and the J gene lost 4 bases, with 13 bases spanning the gap. This CDR3 reads CASSLAQEGVYEQYF. For the CDR3, the DNA is TGTGCCAGCAGCTTAGCGCAGGAAGGGGTGTACGAGCAGTACTTC.

This chain uses TRBV25-1 with TRBJ2-7; possibly TRBD1 for D (5 bases). Looked up from germline, CDR1 is MGHDK and CDR2 is SYGVNS. Trimming removed 3 bases at V and 2 bases at J, with 5 bases between. This CDR3 region has 12 residues. The CDR3, as DNA: TGTGCCAGCAGTGACAGGGCCTACGAGCAGTACTTC. It encodes CASSDRAYEQYF.

The chain employs TRBV2 and TRBJ2-6, with D unclear. V lost 4 bases to trimming and J lost 4 bases, with 8 bases between them. The CDR3 covers 14 residues. Germline CDR1 reads SNHLY; CDR2 reads FYNNEI. CDR3 amino acids: CASSVILGANVLTF. CDR3 DNA: TGTGCCAGCAGTGTTATTCTGGGGGCCAACGTCCTGACTTTC.

The rearrangement joins TRBV6-1 to TRBJ2-5; 7 nucleotides align to TRBD2. The DNA end favors TRBJ2-7, so the J call may be wrong. The germline V gene encodes CDR1 MNHNS and CDR2 SASEGT. CDR3 length equals 14 residues. The CDR3 nucleotides read TGTGCCAGCAGTGCCGAGGGCGGGGGATACGAGCAGTACTTC. Protein product: CASSAEGGGYEQYF.

The chain couples TRBV29-1 to TRBJ1-2; D is unclear. The V end lost 4 bases, the J end lost 3 bases, and 9 bases lay between the germline ends. The CDR3 is 12 residues long. Germline V lookup: CDR1 SQVTM, CDR2 ANQGSEA. CDR3 region: CSVVGEDYGYTF. CDR3 DNA: TGCAGCGTTGTTGGAGAGGACTATGGCTACACCTTC.

The chain's CDR3 is CASSQDRQRFNEQFF. DNA of the CDR3: TGTGCCAGCAGCCAAGATAGGCAGCGATTCAATGAGCAGTTCTTC. The gene calls are TRBV4-2 and TRBJ2-1; D is undetermined. The germline V gene encodes CDR1 LGHNA and CDR2 YNFKEQ. V was pared by 0 bases and J by 6 bases, with 12 bases between. CDR3 length: 15 residues.

The V call is TRBV4-2, the J call TRBJ1-4; D is possibly TRBD1 (5 bases). V lost 3 bases to trimming and J lost 6 bases, with 11 bases between them. Germline-derived CDR1 and CDR2 are LGHNA and YNFKEQ. This CDR3 is built from 14 residues. CDR3 DNA: TGTGCCAGCAGCCAGGGAACGGGGGATGAAAAACTGTTTTTT. Protein product: CASSQGTGDEKLFF.